Listed here are 24 T cell receptor beta chains from one sample, sequenced in a study of T cells in Graves' hyperthyroidism and ophthalmopathy. Amplified TCR beta CDR3 regions came from RNA transcripts. Using the HTBI primer set, a first-round RT-PCR was run on the TCR CDR3. Each CDR3 protein is one row after TCRdb ran MiXCR on the multiplex PCR reads. The data show 450,000 to 600,000 distinct CDR3 sequences, 15% to 20% seen once. Sequences were obtained from blood. All receptors derive from a man between 35 and 55 years old with Graves' ophthalmopathy.

V and J are TRBV12-5 and TRBJ2-1; 8 nucleotides align to TRBD2. The V gene end was trimmed by 3 bases and the J gene end by 4 bases; junction bases not matched to a gene: 8. Germline values: CDR1 LGHNT, CDR2 FRNRAP. This CDR3 has 16 amino acids. In nucleotides, the CDR3 is TGTGCTAGTGGTTTCTCTCTAGCGGGTGCGTACAATGAGCAGTTCTTC. Amino acid sequence: CASGFSLAGAYNEQFF.

The rearrangement joins TRBV24-1 to TRBJ2-3; a possible D gene is TRBD1 (5 bases). V was pared by 5 bases and J by 0 bases, with 11 bases between. Germline V gene sequence: CDR1 KGHDR, CDR2 SFDVKD. The CDR3 is made up of 15 amino acids. The CDR3 DNA follows: TGTGCCACCAGTGCAGGTAGGGGCAGCACAGATACGCAGTATTTT. Encoded protein: CATSAGRGSTDTQYF.

The table lists this clonotype with a few counts. The chain employs TRBV5-6 and TRBJ1-4; TRBD1 aligns across 9 bases. Per germline, CDR1 SGHDT and CDR2 YYEEEE. The CDR3 has 16 amino acids. Trimming removed 4 bases from V and 11 bases from J; junction bases left unmatched: 15. In nucleotides, the CDR3 is TGTGCCAGCAGCCGTAGAGCCGGGACAGGGTCTGTGAAACTGTTTTTT. It translates to CASSRRAGTGSVKLFF.

This clonotype has only a few counts. V and J are TRBV9 and TRBJ2-1, with D possibly matching TRBD2 (6 bases). The V gene's germline CDR1 is SGDLS and CDR2 YYNGEE. CDR3 size: 17 residues. V lost 0 bases to trimming and J lost 0 bases, with 13 bases between them. This CDR3 reads CASSVGGGVSSYNEQFF. CDR3 bases: TGTGCCAGCAGCGTAGGTGGAGGGGTTAGCTCCTACAATGAGCAGTTCTTC. Variable domain in full (rest from reference TRBV9 and TRBJ2-1): DSGVTQTPKHLITATGQRVTLRCSPRSGDLSVYWYQQSLDQGLQFLIQYYNGEERAKGNILERFSAQQFPDLHSELNLSSLELGDSALYFCASSVGGGVSSYNEQFFGPGTRLTVL.

This clonotype was counted ten times or more. The rearrangement links TRBV28 to TRBJ2-7; D might be TRBD1 or TRBD2, each matching 6 bases. V lost 6 bases and J 0 bases, leaving 9 bases between the germline ends. The length of the CDR3 is 13 residues. CDR1 MDHEN and CDR2 SYDVKM come from the germline V gene. The CDR3 spells CASSGGSSYEQYF. The CDR3 DNA reads as TGTGCCAGCAGCGGGGGCAGCTCCTACGAGCAGTACTTC.

This clonotype turned up a few times. The V call is TRBV2, the J call TRBJ2-7; perhaps TRBD2 as D (6 bases). The CDR3 contains 19 residues. The V gene's germline CDR1 is SNHLY and CDR2 FYNNEI. V dropped 0 bases and J dropped 1 base, with 22 bases sitting between them. The CDR3 is CASSEAGGVRRGTSYEQYF. CDR3 sequence (DNA): TGTGCCAGCAGTGAAGCTGGCGGGGTTCGGCGGGGAACTTCCTACGAGCAGTACTTC. The full variable domain, its missing parts supplied by reference TRBV2 and TRBJ2-7, is EPEVTQTPSHQVTQMGQEVILRCVPISNHLYFYWYRQILGQKVEFLVSFYNNEISEKSEIFDDQFSVERPDGSNFTLKIRSTKLEDSAMYFCASSEAGGVRRGTSYEQYFGPGTRLTVT.

The V gene is TRBV24-1, the J gene TRBJ2-1; TRBD1 matches at 7 bases. V shed 3 bases, J shed 10 bases, and the junction held 11 bases outside the gene matches. The CDR3 is 15 residues long. Germline lookup yields CDR1 KGHDR and CDR2 SFDVKD. The CDR3 nucleotides are TGTGCCACCAGTGATCCAGTGACAGGGTGGTACGAGCAGTTCTTC. This encodes CATSDPVTGWYEQFF.

This clonotype was observed many times. The chain uses TRBV30 and TRBJ1-2; the D gene is possibly TRBD1 (5 bases). Germline loops: CDR1 GTSNPN, CDR2 SVGIG (reference sequence). This CDR3 comprises 16 residues. V was cut by 2 bases and J by 2 bases, with 18 bases left in between. The CDR3 here is CAWSYPPTVPNYGYTF. The CDR3 bases are TGTGCCTGGAGTTATCCCCCGACAGTTCCGAACTATGGCTACACCTTC.

CDR3 sequence: CASSPTSYSYNEQFF. In nucleotides, the CDR3 is TGTGCCAGCAGCCCTACTAGCTACTCCTACAATGAGCAGTTCTTC. The chain combines TRBV7-3 with TRBJ2-1; tentative D call: TRBD2 (6 bases). Germline CDR1 and CDR2: SGHTA and FQGTGA. Trimming removed 5 bases at V and 0 bases at J, with 11 bases between. The CDR3 is 15 amino acids.

This clonotype was counted many times. The J gene is TRBJ2-7, the V gene TRBV7-9; tentatively, D is TRBD2 (5 bases). Per the germline V gene, CDR1 is SEHNR and CDR2 is FQNEAQ (reference sequence). The V end lost 5 bases, the J end lost 5 bases, and 22 bases lay between the germline ends. The CDR3 covers 16 residues. The CDR3 region has the DNA TGTGCCAGCAGCCGCGCATTTACGGGGTCAGTCCACGAGCAGTACTTC. Its protein product is CASSRAFTGSVHEQYF.

This clonotype has only one observation. The rearrangement uses TRBV9 and TRBJ1-6; D might be TRBD1 (5 bases). The CDR3 is 14 amino acids. CDR1 and CDR2 (germline): SGDLS, YYNGEE. V lost 2 bases and J 7 bases, leaving 10 bases between the germline ends. Written as DNA, the CDR3 is TGTGCCAGCAGCGTGTCGGGGCCAAATTCACCCCTCCACTTT. Protein product: CASSVSGPNSPLHF.

This clonotype showed up many times. V is TRBV30 and J is TRBJ1-1; D might be TRBD1 (5 bases). This CDR3 is 13 amino acids long. Trimming took 8 bases from V and 0 from J, leaving 13 bases between them. Germline CDR1 GTSNPN, CDR2 SVGIG (reference sequence). The CDR3 loop is CAGKQDMNTEAFF. The CDR3 bases are TGTGCCGGGAAACAGGATATGAACACTGAAGCTTTCTTT.

The chain uses TRBV7-9 and TRBJ2-3; possible D gene TRBD2, 5 bases. The germline V gene encodes CDR1 SEHNR and CDR2 FQNEAQ (reference sequence). The CDR3 sequence is 12 residues long. V lost 4 bases, J lost 9 bases, and 11 bases lay in between. The CDR3 sequence is CASSSLRRTQYF. For the CDR3, the DNA is TGTGCCAGCAGCTCCCTCAGGAGGACGCAGTATTTT.

The chain links TRBV7-3 to TRBJ2-2, with TRBD2 as a possible D gene (6 bases). The CDR3 spans 13 residues. V lost 3 bases and J 9 bases, leaving 11 bases between the germline ends. Germline V gene sequence: CDR1 SGHTA, CDR2 FQGTGA. Here the CDR3 reads CASSLEGPRELFF. CDR3 DNA: TGTGCCAGCAGCTTGGAGGGGCCCCGGGAGCTGTTTTTT.

This clonotype was detected only a few times. The J gene is TRBJ2-5, the V gene TRBV5-4, with D maybe TRBD2 (6 bases). The CDR3 covers 15 residues. Deletions cut 2 bases from V and 9 bases from J, with 20 bases between. The germline CDR1 and CDR2 sequences are SGHNT and YYREEE (reference sequence). Here the CDR3 DNA reads TGTGCCAGCAGCTTAGCCGGGGGAACTGGTTCGGCCCAGTACTTC. Translation gives CASSLAGGTGSAQYF.

The chain links TRBV11-2 to TRBJ2-7, with 14 bases matching TRBD2. Germline V gene lookup returns CDR1 SGHAT and CDR2 FQNNGV. J lost 0 bases, V lost 8 bases, and 18 bases had no gene match. CDR3 length equals 20 residues. The chain's CDR3 is CASGYPPTGTSGGFSYEQYF. The CDR3 DNA sequence: TGTGCCAGCGGATACCCCCCTACCGGGACTAGCGGGGGTTTCTCCTACGAGCAGTACTTC.

The chain couples TRBV24-1 to TRBJ1-1, with 7 bases aligning to TRBD1. V shed 10 bases, J shed 10 bases, and the junction held 8 bases outside the gene matches. Germline V lookup: CDR1 KGHDR, CDR2 SFDVKD. CDR3 length: 11 amino acids. The CDR3 coding sequence is TGTGCCACAAGGGACAGCGAGATAGCTTTCTTT. Translating it yields CATRDSEIAFF.

This clonotype has only a few counts. The V call is TRBV7-2, the J call TRBJ2-1, with 15 bases aligning to TRBD2. The trim removed 5 bases at V and 9 bases at J, leaving 5 bases unmatched. The germline CDR1 and CDR2 sequences are SGHTA and FQGNSA. The CDR3 sequence is 15 residues long. The CDR3 protein is CASSEGLAGGVEQFF. The CDR3 DNA is TGTGCCAGCAGCGAAGGACTAGCGGGAGGGGTTGAGCAGTTCTTC.

V and J are TRBV7-9 and TRBJ1-6; maybe TRBD1 (6 bases). Germline V gene lookup returns CDR1 SEHNR and CDR2 FQNEAQ (reference sequence). V was cut by 5 bases and J by 9 bases, with 17 bases left in between. This CDR3 spans 15 amino acids. For the CDR3, the DNA is TGTGCCAGCAGCCCCTCAACAGGGTTGGGTTCACCCCTCCACTTT. Translation: CASSPSTGLGSPLHF.

The V gene is TRBV20-1, the J gene TRBJ2-1; 12 positions agree with TRBD2. The CDR3 runs to 15 residues. CDR1 is DFQATT and CDR2 is SNEGSKA in the germline V gene (reference sequence). The V gene end was trimmed by 5 bases and the J gene end by 9 bases; junction bases not matched to a gene: 11. The CDR3 is CSAARRLAGVSEQFF. The CDR3 DNA is TGCAGTGCTGCCCGACGACTAGCGGGAGTGAGTGAGCAGTTCTTC.

CDR3 protein: CASSFETSGGTQYF. In DNA, the CDR3 is TGTGCCAGCAGCTTCGAGACTAGCGGGGGGACCCAGTACTTC. The chain combines TRBV13 with TRBJ2-5; 12 bases agree with TRBD2. CDR1 PRHDT and CDR2 FYEKMQ come from the germline V gene (reference sequence). V gave up 3 bases and J gave up 7 bases; unmatched junction bases: 3. CDR3 length: 14 residues.

Many counts were recorded for this clonotype. The CDR3 DNA sequence: TGTGCCAGCAGTTCGTCAACAGGGTGGGGGGCCAACGTCCTGACTTTC. Amino acid sequence: CASSSSTGWGANVLTF. V usage is TRBV28 and J usage is TRBJ2-6; TRBD1 is a possible D gene (6 bases). V gave up 4 bases and J gave up 4 bases, with 14 bases separating them. The CDR3 covers 16 residues. Germline CDR1 and CDR2: MDHEN and SYDVKM.

The V and J genes are TRBV7-2 and TRBJ2-2; 11 nucleotides match TRBD2. V lost 5 bases, J lost 3 bases, and 23 bases stayed unmatched. The CDR3 is 22 residues long. Germline V gene lookup returns CDR1 SGHTA and CDR2 FQGNSA. CDR3 region: CASSPPFWSGLAVSLHTGELFF. CDR3 nucleotides: TGTGCCAGCAGCCCTCCATTTTGGTCGGGACTAGCGGTTTCCCTCCACACCGGGGAGCTGTTTTTT.

This clonotype showed up many times. One end of the junction fails to match germline, which may point to a read error. The rearrangement joins TRBV7-6 to TRBJ2-1, with 7 bases fitting TRBD2. CDR1 and CDR2 from the germline V gene are SGHVS and FNYEAQ. CDR3 length equals 15 residues. The CDR3 DNA follows: TGCGCCAGCAGCTTGGATGCGGGGGTCTACAATGAGCAGTTCTTC. It encodes CASSLDAGVYNEQFF.